This TCR beta chain came from a study of blood T cell repertoires in COVID-19. Background on the study: Acute and convalescent COVID-19 specimens originated in the United States, Italy and Spain.

V lost 1 base, J lost 5 bases, and 9 bases lay in between. This CDR3 spans 13 amino acids. Germline V gives CDR1 LNHDA, CDR2 SQIVND (reference sequence). Original data processing: Amplifying reference gene primers gave estimates of nucleated cell counts. Clones were read by immunoSEQ multiplex PCR, and TCRdb kept only the in-frame ones, dropping some. The V and J calls and clone size come from that table; D and trimming were worked out from the DNA. The table has 200,000 to 250,000 clones, roughly 79% seen once. Participants' own reports of clinical history determined their cohort assignment. The specimen was PBMCs or T cells enriched from blood (not recorded which). This TCR was sampled from a woman aged 45-59 years with acute COVID-19. The chain carries TRBV19 and TRBJ2-7; D unclear. The CDR3 loop is CASSIASRDEQYF. For the CDR3, the DNA is TGTGCCAGTAGTATAGCTTCCCGCGACGAGCAGTACTTC.